A selection of T cell receptor beta chains follows, all from one sample in a study of T cell changes during pregnancy in multiple sclerosis. Method: immunoSEQ multiplex PCR; TCRdb's copy keeps in-frame clones and lacks some. The table records around 55,000 clones, 93% of them present only once. Sequenced material: CD8+ T cells from peripheral blood mononuclear cells, taken in the second trimester of pregnancy. Receptors originate from a female donor with multiple sclerosis, enrolled in a pregnancy study. Each CDR3 is given with its conserved first and last residue. The order of the fields is J gene, D gene, V gene, clone size, CDR3 DNA, CDR3 protein. The D gene is left open where the match is weak. Size is stated for part of the rows, as once, few or many counts, or as a class when the clone is expanded.

j_call: TRBJ2-1; d_call: TRBD2; v_call: TRBV7-6; clone_size: .; cdr3_nt: TGTGCCAGCAGCATGTTGGTGGCGGGAGGGGGGGATGAGCAGTTCTTC; cdr3_aa: CASSMLVAGGGDEQFF
j_call: TRBJ2-7; d_call: TRBD1; v_call: TRBV27; clone_size: .; cdr3_nt: TGTGCCAGCAGTGGCGCCGGGACAGGGGACTACGAGCAGTACTTC; cdr3_aa: CASSGAGTGDYEQYF
j_call: TRBJ2-7; d_call: TRBD1; v_call: TRBV5-4; clone_size: .; cdr3_nt: TGTGCCAGCAGCTGGGGGGACAGGGACTACGAGCAGTACTTC; cdr3_aa: CASSWGDRDYEQYF
j_call: TRBJ2-1; d_call: .; v_call: TRBV9; clone_size: .; cdr3_nt: TGTGCCAGCAGCGTAGTGGGGGGTTCGTATTCCAATGAGCAGTTCTTC; cdr3_aa: CASSVVGGSYSNEQFF
j_call: TRBJ2-3; d_call: .; v_call: TRBV5-4; clone_size: once; cdr3_nt: TGTGCCAGCAGCGCGTCACAGGTTAGCACAGATACGCAGTATTTT; cdr3_aa: CASSASQVSTDTQYF
j_call: TRBJ2-7; d_call: .; v_call: TRBV10-1; clone_size: .; cdr3_nt: TGCGCCAGCAGGGGAAGACAGAGGAACCATCACCATGACTCCTACGAGCAGTACTTC; cdr3_aa: CASRGRQRNHHHDSYEQYF
j_call: TRBJ2-2; d_call: TRBD1; v_call: TRBV2; clone_size: .; cdr3_nt: TGTGCCAGCTTGGGGCGGCTCAGAGACAGGGTTGGTCAAACCGGGGAGCTGTTTTTT; cdr3_aa: CASLGRLRDRVGQTGELFF
j_call: TRBJ2-7; d_call: .; v_call: TRBV7-9; clone_size: .; cdr3_nt: TGTGCCAGCAGCTTAGTTCCTAGTACCTACGAGCAGTACTTC; cdr3_aa: CASSLVPSTYEQYF
j_call: TRBJ2-1; d_call: TRBD2; v_call: TRBV7-8; clone_size: .; cdr3_nt: TGTGCCAGCAGCTTAGCACGACGGGGCGGGGGGAGCTCCTACAATGAGCAGTTCTTC; cdr3_aa: CASSLARRGGGSSYNEQFF
j_call: TRBJ1-1; d_call: .; v_call: TRBV14; clone_size: .; cdr3_nt: TGTGCCAGCAGCCAAGGCCCGCAGGACAGATACACTGAAGCTTTCTTT; cdr3_aa: CASSQGPQDRYTEAFF
j_call: TRBJ2-1; d_call: TRBD2; v_call: TRBV5-1; clone_size: .; cdr3_nt: TGCGCCAGCAGCCCTTGGACTAGCGGGAGTTATAATATGGCTCATGAGCAGTTCTTC; cdr3_aa: CASSPWTSGSYNMAHEQFF
j_call: TRBJ1-2; d_call: TRBD1; v_call: TRBV9; clone_size: .; cdr3_nt: TGTGCCAGCAGCTCCGACAGGGGCGATGGCTACACCTTC; cdr3_aa: CASSSDRGDGYTF
j_call: TRBJ2-4; d_call: TRBD2; v_call: TRBV27; clone_size: once; cdr3_nt: TGTGCCAGCAGTTTAACACTAGCGGAAAACATTCAGTACTTC; cdr3_aa: CASSLTLAENIQYF
j_call: TRBJ1-1; d_call: .; v_call: TRBV10-3; clone_size: .; cdr3_nt: TGTGCCATCAGCAAGGACAGCCCTTACCTGAACACTGAAGCTTTCTTT; cdr3_aa: CAISKDSPYLNTEAFF
j_call: TRBJ2-1; d_call: TRBD1; v_call: TRBV4-1; clone_size: .; cdr3_nt: TGCGCCAGCAGCCAAGAGGAGGGGGGGTGGGGACAGGGTATCTATGAGCAGTTCTTC; cdr3_aa: CASSQEEGGWGQGIYEQFF
j_call: TRBJ1-1; d_call: TRBD1; v_call: TRBV29-1; clone_size: .; cdr3_nt: TGCAGCGTTGAAGGACAGGGGCCCAGGGGAGCTTTCTTT; cdr3_aa: CSVEGQGPRGAFF
j_call: TRBJ1-1; d_call: .; v_call: TRBV2; clone_size: .; cdr3_nt: TGTGCCAGCATCGCAGGGGACCGGAACACTGAAGCTTTCTTT; cdr3_aa: CASIAGDRNTEAFF
j_call: TRBJ2-1; d_call: TRBD2; v_call: TRBV14; clone_size: .; cdr3_nt: TGTGCCAGCAGCCTGCGGGGGAGCTCCTACAATGAGCAGTTCTTC; cdr3_aa: CASSLRGSSYNEQFF
j_call: TRBJ2-1; d_call: .; v_call: TRBV7-9; clone_size: .; cdr3_nt: TGTGCCAGCAGCTTAGGGCCAACAGGGTACAATGAGCAGTTCTTC; cdr3_aa: CASSLGPTGYNEQFF
j_call: TRBJ1-5; d_call: TRBD1; v_call: TRBV30; clone_size: .; cdr3_nt: TGTGCCTGGACCGGGACAGGGGCCAATCAGCCCCAGCATTTT; cdr3_aa: CAWTGTGANQPQHF
j_call: TRBJ2-7; d_call: .; v_call: TRBV19; clone_size: .; cdr3_nt: TGTGCCAGTAGTCCCCGCGCAGGGAGGACCTACGAGCAGTACTTC; cdr3_aa: CASSPRAGRTYEQYF
j_call: TRBJ2-3; d_call: .; v_call: TRBV7-2; clone_size: .; cdr3_nt: TGTGCCAGCAGCCAAACCGGGAGTCGAGATACGCAGTATTTT; cdr3_aa: CASSQTGSRDTQYF
j_call: TRBJ2-7; d_call: .; v_call: TRBV5-1; clone_size: .; cdr3_nt: TGCGCCAGCAGCCTTCAGGGAGGTTCCTACGAGCAGTACTTC; cdr3_aa: CASSLQGGSYEQYF
j_call: TRBJ2-7; d_call: .; v_call: TRBV11-2; clone_size: once; cdr3_nt: TGTGCCAGCAGCTTAGGTCGGTCCTACGAGCAGTACTTC; cdr3_aa: CASSLGRSYEQYF
j_call: TRBJ2-3; d_call: TRBD2; v_call: TRBV7-3; clone_size: .; cdr3_nt: TGTGCCAGCAGCTTATGGGGGAGGGGCACAGATACGCAGTATTTT; cdr3_aa: CASSLWGRGTDTQYF
j_call: TRBJ2-7; d_call: .; v_call: TRBV2; clone_size: .; cdr3_nt: TGTGCCAGCACCCCTCAACCACGACAGTCCTACGAGCAGTACTTC; cdr3_aa: CASTPQPRQSYEQYF
j_call: TRBJ1-2; d_call: .; v_call: TRBV4-3; clone_size: .; cdr3_nt: TGCGCCAGCAGCGTCTCCCCAGGGACATTTAGTGGCTACACCTTC; cdr3_aa: CASSVSPGTFSGYTF
j_call: TRBJ1-1; d_call: .; v_call: TRBV7-6; clone_size: .; cdr3_nt: TGTGCCAGCAGCCAATCCACAGGAGTTAACACTGAAGCTTTCTTT; cdr3_aa: CASSQSTGVNTEAFF
j_call: TRBJ2-3; d_call: .; v_call: TRBV9; clone_size: .; cdr3_nt: TGTGCCAGCAGCGTGGGCGGGGCGGATACGCAGTATTTT; cdr3_aa: CASSVGGADTQYF
j_call: TRBJ1-5; d_call: TRBD1; v_call: TRBV5-6; clone_size: .; cdr3_nt: TGTGCCAGCAGCTTGGGGCGCGGACACCAGGGGGCCCAGCATTTT; cdr3_aa: CASSLGRGHQGAQHF
j_call: TRBJ2-1; d_call: .; v_call: TRBV25-1; clone_size: .; cdr3_nt: TGTGCCAGCAGTGCCTATGCTTACAATGAGCAGTTCTTC; cdr3_aa: CASSAYAYNEQFF
j_call: TRBJ2-7; d_call: .; v_call: TRBV6-6; clone_size: .; cdr3_nt: TGTGCCAGCAACTTGGCAGCGACCTACGAGCAGTACTTC; cdr3_aa: CASNLAATYEQYF
j_call: TRBJ2-7; d_call: TRBD1; v_call: TRBV7-9; clone_size: once; cdr3_nt: TGTGCCAGCAGCGGCGGGACAGGGTATTACGAGCAGTACTTC; cdr3_aa: CASSGGTGYYEQYF
j_call: TRBJ2-1; d_call: TRBD2; v_call: TRBV9; clone_size: .; cdr3_nt: TGTGCCAGCAGCGCCGGGACTAGCGGGAGGATGGACAATGAGCAGTTCTTC; cdr3_aa: CASSAGTSGRMDNEQFF
j_call: TRBJ1-3; d_call: .; v_call: TRBV4-1; clone_size: .; cdr3_nt: TGCGCCAGCAGCCATAACAGGGACCTCTCTGGAAACACCATATATTTT; cdr3_aa: CASSHNRDLSGNTIYF